This TCR beta chain was captured in a study of cytomegalovirus exposure and HLA in healthy donors. Study information: Unique TCRs numbering some 80 million, obtained from HLA-typed donors, made up an early data release. Regarding the study as a whole: Presence/absence analysis assumed near-uniform sequencing depth across donors. In vitro confirmation showed three CMV-associated chains to be CMV antigen specific.

The CDR3 runs to 15 residues. CDR1 and CDR2 from the germline V gene are MNHEY and SVGAGI. V was cut by 4 bases and J by 5 bases, with 14 bases left in between. Researchers ran the PCR with 60 Vbeta and 13 Jbeta primers. Only in-frame clones appear in the TCRdb table, and some are missing; sequencing was by immunoSEQ multiplex PCR. The sample has more than 85,000 clones, less than 10% seen once. This clone turned up a few times. The antigen remains unidentified. The sample comprised PBMCs. The rearrangement joins TRBV6-5 to TRBJ2-2, with D possibly being TRBD1 (5 bases). This clonotype was obtained from a man between 45 and 60 years old in good health and CMV-seropositive. The CDR3 DNA follows: TGTGCCAGCAGTTCCGGCAGGGTAAAAACCGGGGAGCTGTTTTTT. Translation gives CASSSGRVKTGELFF.